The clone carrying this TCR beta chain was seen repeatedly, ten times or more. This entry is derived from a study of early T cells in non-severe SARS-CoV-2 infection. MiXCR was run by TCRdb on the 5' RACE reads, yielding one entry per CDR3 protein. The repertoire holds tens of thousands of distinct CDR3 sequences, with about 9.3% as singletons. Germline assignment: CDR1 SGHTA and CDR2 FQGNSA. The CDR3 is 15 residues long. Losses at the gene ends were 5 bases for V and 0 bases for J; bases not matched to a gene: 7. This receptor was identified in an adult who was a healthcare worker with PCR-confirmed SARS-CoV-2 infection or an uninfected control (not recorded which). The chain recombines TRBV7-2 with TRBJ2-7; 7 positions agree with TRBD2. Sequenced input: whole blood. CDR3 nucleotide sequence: TGTGCCAGCAGCAGGGCGGGCGGGAGCTCCTACGAGCAGTACTTC. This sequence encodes CASSRAGGSSYEQYF.